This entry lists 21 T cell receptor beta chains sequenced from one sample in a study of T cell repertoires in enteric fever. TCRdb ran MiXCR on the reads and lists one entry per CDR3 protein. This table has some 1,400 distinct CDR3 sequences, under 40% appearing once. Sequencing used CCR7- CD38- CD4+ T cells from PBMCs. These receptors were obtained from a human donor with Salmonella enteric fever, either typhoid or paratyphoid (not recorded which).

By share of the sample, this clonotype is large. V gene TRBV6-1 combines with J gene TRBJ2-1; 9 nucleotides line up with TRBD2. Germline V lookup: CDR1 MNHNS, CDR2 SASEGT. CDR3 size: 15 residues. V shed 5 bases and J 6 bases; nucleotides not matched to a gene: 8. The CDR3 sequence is CASSRRLAVFNEQFF. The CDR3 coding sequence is TGTGCCAGCAGTCGTCGACTAGCGGTCTTCAATGAGCAGTTCTTC.

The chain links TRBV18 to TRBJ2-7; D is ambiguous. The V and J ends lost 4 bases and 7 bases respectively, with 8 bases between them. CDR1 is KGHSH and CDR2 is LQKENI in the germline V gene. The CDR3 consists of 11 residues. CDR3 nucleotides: TGTGCCAGCTCACTCGAAACAGAGCAGTACTTC. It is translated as CASSLETEQYF.

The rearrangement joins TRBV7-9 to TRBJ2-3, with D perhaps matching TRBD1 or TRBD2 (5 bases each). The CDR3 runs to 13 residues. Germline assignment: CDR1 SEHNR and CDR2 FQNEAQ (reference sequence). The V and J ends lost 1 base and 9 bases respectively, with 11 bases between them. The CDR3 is CASSLESWGTQYF. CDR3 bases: TGTGCCAGCAGCTTAGAAAGTTGGGGGACGCAGTATTTT.

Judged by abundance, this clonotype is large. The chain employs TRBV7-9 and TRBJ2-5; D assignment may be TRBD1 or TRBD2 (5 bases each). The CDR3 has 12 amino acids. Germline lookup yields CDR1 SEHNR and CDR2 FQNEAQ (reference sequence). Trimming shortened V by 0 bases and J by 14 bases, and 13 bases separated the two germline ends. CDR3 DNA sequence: TGTGCCAGCAGCTTAGCGGGGGACCGGAGCTACTTC. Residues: CASSLAGDRSYF. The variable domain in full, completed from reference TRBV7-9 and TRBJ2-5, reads DTGVSQNPRHKITKRGQNVTFRCDPISEHNRLYWYRQTLGQGPEFLTYFQNEAQLEKSRLLSDRFSAERPKGSFSTLEIQRTEQGDSAMYLCASSLAGDRSYFGPGTRLLVL.

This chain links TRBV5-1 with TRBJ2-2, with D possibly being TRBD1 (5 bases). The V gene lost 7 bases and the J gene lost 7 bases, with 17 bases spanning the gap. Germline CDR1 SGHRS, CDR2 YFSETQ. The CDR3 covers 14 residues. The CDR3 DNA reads TGCGCCAGCGAACTTGTGTGGGGCATCGGGGAGCTGTTTTTT. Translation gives CASELVWGIGELFF.

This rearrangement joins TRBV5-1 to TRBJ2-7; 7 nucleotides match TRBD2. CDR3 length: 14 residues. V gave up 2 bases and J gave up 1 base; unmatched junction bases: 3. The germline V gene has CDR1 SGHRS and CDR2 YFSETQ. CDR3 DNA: TGCGCCAGCAGCTTAGGCGGGAGTTCCTACGAGCAGTACTTC. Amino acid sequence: CASSLGGSSYEQYF.

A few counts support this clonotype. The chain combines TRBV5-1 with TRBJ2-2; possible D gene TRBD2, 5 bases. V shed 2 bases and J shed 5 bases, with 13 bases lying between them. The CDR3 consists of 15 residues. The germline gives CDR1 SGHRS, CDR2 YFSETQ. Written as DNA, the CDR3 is TGCGCCAGCAGCTTTAGTAGCGTCAGAACCGGGGAGCTGTTTTTT. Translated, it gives CASSFSSVRTGELFF.

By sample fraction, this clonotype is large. In nucleotides, the CDR3 is TGCGCCAGCAGCAAGGACCCCCTCGGCGGGGAGCTGTTTTTT. It codes for CASSKDPLGGELFF. V is TRBV5-1 and J is TRBJ2-2; no clear D gene. Germline loops: CDR1 SGHRS, CDR2 YFSETQ. The CDR3 is 14 amino acids. The V end lost 4 bases, the J end lost 7 bases, and 14 bases lay between the germline ends. The whole variable domain, filled in from reference TRBV5-1 and TRBJ2-2, reads KAGVTQTPRYLIKTRGQQVTLSCSPISGHRSVSWYQQTPGQGLQFLFEYFSETQRNKGNFPGRFSGRQFSNSRSEMNVSTLELGDSALYLCASSKDPLGGELFFGEGSRLTVL.

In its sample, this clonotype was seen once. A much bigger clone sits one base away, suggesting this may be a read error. This CDR3 reads CSSRTASGSFDEQYF. The CDR3 nucleotides are TGCTCCAGCAGGACCGCTAGCGGGAGTTTCGACGAGCAGTACTTC. The chain joins TRBV5-1 to TRBJ2-7; 10 nucleotides align to TRBD2. The CDR3 runs to 15 residues. From germline, CDR1 is SGHRS and CDR2 YFSETQ.

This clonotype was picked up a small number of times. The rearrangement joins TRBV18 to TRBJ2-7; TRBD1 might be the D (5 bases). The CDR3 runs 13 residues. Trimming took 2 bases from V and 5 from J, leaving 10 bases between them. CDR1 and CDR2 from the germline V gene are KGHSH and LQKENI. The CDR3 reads CASSPLGQNEQYF. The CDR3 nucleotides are TGTGCCAGCTCACCATTAGGACAAAACGAGCAGTACTTC.

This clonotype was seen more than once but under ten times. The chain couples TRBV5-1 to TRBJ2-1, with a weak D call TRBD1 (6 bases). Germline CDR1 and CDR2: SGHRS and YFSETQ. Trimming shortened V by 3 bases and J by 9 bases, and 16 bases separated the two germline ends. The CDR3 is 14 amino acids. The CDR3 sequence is CASSSLQGRGEQFF. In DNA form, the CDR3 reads TGCGCCAGCAGCTCATTACAGGGTAGGGGTGAGCAGTTCTTC.

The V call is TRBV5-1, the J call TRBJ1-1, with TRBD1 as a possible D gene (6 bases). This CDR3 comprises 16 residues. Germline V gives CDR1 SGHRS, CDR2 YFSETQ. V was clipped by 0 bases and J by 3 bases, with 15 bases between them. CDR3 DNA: TGCGCCAGCAGCTTGGGACAGGCCACAGGGTACACTGAAGCTTTCTTT. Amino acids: CASSLGQATGYTEAFF.

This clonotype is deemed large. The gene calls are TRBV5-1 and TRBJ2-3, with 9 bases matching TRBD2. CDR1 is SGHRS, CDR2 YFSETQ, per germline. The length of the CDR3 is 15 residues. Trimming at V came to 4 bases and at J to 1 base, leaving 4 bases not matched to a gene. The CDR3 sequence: CASSPIAGGTDTQYF. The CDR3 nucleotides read TGCGCCAGCAGCCCTATAGCGGGAGGCACAGATACGCAGTATTTT.

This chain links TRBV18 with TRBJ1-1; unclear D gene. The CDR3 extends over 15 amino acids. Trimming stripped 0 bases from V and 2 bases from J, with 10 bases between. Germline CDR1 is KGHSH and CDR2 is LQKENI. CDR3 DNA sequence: TGTGCCAGCTCACCACCGGGCGGTTTTAACACTGAAGCTTTCTTT. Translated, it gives CASSPPGGFNTEAFF.

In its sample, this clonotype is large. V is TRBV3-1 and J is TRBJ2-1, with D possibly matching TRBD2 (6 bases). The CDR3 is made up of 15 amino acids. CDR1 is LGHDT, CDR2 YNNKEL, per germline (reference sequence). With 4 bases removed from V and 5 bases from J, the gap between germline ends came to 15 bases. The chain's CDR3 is CASSLPMSGHNEQFF. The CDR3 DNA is TGTGCCAGCAGCCTACCCATGAGCGGGCACAATGAGCAGTTCTTC.

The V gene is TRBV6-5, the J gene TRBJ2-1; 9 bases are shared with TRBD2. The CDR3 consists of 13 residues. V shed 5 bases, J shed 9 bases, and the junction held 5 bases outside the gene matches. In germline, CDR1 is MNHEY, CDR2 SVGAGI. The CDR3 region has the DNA TGTGCCAGCAGTGAGGGACTAGCCACTGAGCAGTTCTTC. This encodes CASSEGLATEQFF.

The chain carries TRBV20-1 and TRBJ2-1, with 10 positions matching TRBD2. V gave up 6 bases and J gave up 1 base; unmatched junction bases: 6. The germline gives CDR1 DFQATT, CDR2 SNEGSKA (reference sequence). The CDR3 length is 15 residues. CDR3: CSAPSGSRSYNEQFF. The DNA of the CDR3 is TGCAGTGCGCCTAGCGGGAGTCGGTCCTACAATGAGCAGTTCTTC.

This CDR3 reads CASSSGGRAVAQYF. The CDR3 DNA reads TGTGCCAGCAGCTCCGGAGGGAGGGCAGTCGCGCAGTATTTT. This chain links TRBV7-3 with TRBJ2-3, with TRBD2 identical over 7 bases. The CDR3 runs 14 residues. Germline CDR1 SGHTA, CDR2 FQGTGA. The ends lost 4 bases at V and 10 bases at J; junction bases unmatched: 11.

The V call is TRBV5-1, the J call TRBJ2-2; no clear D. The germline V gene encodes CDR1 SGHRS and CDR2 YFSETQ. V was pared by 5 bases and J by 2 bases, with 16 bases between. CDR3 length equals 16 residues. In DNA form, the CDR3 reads TGCGCCAGCAGAGTGACCCCGCTGGTAAACACCGGGGAGCTGTTTTTT. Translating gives CASRVTPLVNTGELFF.

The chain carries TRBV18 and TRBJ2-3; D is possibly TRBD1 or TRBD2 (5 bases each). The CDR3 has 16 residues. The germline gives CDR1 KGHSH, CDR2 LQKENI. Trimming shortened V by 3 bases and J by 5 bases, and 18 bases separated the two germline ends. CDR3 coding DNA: TGTGCCAGCTCACCCGGACTTGCAGGGCAGGGAGATACGCAGTATTTT. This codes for CASSPGLAGQGDTQYF.

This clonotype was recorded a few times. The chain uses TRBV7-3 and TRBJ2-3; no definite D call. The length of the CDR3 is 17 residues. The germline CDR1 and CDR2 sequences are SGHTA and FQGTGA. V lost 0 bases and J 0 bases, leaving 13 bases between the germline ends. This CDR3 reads CASSLTMNGPSTDTQYF. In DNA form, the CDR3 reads TGTGCCAGCAGCTTAACAATGAACGGGCCTAGCACAGATACGCAGTATTTT.